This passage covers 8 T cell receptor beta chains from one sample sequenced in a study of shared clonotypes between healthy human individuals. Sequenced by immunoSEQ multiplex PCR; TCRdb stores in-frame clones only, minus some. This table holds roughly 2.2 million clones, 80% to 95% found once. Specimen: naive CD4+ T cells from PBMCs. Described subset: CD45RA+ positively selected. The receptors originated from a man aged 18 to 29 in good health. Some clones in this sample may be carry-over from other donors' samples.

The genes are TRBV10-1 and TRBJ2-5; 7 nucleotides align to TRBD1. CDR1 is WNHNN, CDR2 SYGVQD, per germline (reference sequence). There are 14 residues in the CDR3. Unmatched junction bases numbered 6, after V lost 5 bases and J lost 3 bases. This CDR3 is CASSRRQGKETQYF. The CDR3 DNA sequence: TGCGCCAGCAGTCGGCGACAGGGAAAAGAGACCCAGTACTTC.

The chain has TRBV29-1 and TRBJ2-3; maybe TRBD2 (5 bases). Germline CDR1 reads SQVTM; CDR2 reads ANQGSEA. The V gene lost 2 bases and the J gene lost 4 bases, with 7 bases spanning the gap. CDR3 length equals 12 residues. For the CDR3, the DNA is TGCAGCGTTGAAATGGGAGCAGATACGCAGTATTTT. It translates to CSVEMGADTQYF.

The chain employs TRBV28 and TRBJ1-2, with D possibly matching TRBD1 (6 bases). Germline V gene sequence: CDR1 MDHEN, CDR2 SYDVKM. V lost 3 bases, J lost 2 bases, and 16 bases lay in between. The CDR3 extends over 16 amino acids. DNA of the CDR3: TGTGCCAGCAGTTTTCCCCTCGGGGGCGAGAACTATGGCTACACCTTC. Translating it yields CASSFPLGGENYGYTF.

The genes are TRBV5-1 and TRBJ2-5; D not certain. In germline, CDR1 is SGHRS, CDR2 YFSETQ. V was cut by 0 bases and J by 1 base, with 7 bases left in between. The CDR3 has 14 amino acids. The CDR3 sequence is CASSLASLQETQYF. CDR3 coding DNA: TGCGCCAGCAGCTTGGCCTCCCTCCAAGAGACCCAGTACTTC.

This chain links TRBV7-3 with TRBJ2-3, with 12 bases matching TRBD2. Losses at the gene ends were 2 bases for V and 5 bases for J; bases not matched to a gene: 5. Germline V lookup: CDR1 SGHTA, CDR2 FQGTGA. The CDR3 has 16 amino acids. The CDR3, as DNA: TGTGCCAGCAGCTTAGGTCTAGCGGGAGGGATAGATACGCAGTATTTT. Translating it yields CASSLGLAGGIDTQYF.

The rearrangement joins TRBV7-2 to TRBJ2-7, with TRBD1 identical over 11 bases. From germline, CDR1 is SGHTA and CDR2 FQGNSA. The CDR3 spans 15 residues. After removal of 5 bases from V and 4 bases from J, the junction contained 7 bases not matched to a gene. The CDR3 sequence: CASSPRTGGEYEQYF. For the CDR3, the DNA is TGTGCCAGCAGCCCTAGGACAGGGGGCGAGTACGAGCAGTACTTC. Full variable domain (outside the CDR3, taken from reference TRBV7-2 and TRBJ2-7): GAGVSQSPSNKVTEKGKDVELRCDPISGHTALYWYRQSLGQGLEFLIYFQGNSAPDKSGLPSDRFSAERTGGSVSTLTIQRTQQEDSAVYLCASSPRTGGEYEQYFGPGTRLTVT.

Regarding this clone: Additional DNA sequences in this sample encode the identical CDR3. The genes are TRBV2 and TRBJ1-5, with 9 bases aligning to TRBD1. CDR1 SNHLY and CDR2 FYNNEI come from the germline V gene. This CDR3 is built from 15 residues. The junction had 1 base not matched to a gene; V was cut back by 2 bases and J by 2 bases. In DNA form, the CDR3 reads TGTGCCAGCAGTGAACGGACAGGGGGCAATCAGCCCCAGCATTTT. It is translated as CASSERTGGNQPQHF.

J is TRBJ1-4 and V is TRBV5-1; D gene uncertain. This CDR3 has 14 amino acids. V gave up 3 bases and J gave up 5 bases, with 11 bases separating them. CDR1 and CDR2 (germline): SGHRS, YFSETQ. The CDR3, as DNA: TGCGCCAGCAGCTACCAGGCAGAGAATGAAAAACTGTTTTTT. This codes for CASSYQAENEKLFF.